A selection of T cell receptor beta chains follows, all from one sample in a study of technical replicates of blood from a few donors. The repertoire was sequenced with immunoSEQ multiplex PCR; TCRdb's copy has only in-frame clones and lacks some. The data contain 55,000 to 80,000 clones, over 85% of them singletons. The sample comprised PBMCs. The receptor source for this set is a human donor in good health. Some clones in this sample may be carry-over from other donors' samples. The CDR3 runs from the conserved cysteine through the conserved F or W. The order of the fields is V gene, CDR3 protein.

TRBV29-1,CSVEEGQGAAEQYF
TRBV7-5,CVRSLKERGSDTEAFF
TRBV18,CASSRRTSDREQFF
TRBV7-8,CASSFPNGELFF
TRBV6-5,CASRPGDVRDTQYF
TRBV30,CAWSDRDKQYF
TRBV15,CATSRDWAGGFQAGELFF
TRBV29-1,CSVPHPRTDYGYTF
TRBV29-1,CSVATSGTTDTQYF
TRBV4-2,CASRPVGGTAEAFF
TRBV4-2,CASSPHWNEQFF
TRBV5-1,CASSALGRGSSYEQYF
TRBV7-6,CASSSEAPPSNQPQHF
TRBV4-1,CASSPPGTYEQYF
TRBV5-1,CASRPGQGATNEKLFF
TRBV7-5,CVRSLRDRVYGYTF
TRBV19,CASKGENSPLHF
TRBV4-3,CASSQELQGRDIQYF
TRBV28,CASSQTGGLYEQYF
TRBV7-9,CASMGAGVRYEQFF
TRBV19,CASSIGLAGVTDTQYF
TRBV30,CAWSVGTAGNTIYF
TRBV5-4,CASSLEGQLNTEAFF
TRBV2,CASRTGGNEQFF
TRBV30,CAWSAGTGGDEAFF
TRBV4-3,CASSTNRAQGQFF
TRBV2,CASSAFGDRGYGYTF
TRBV7-3,CASSLDGTGSTGELFF
TRBV7-2,CASSPHREQPQHF
TRBV29-1,CSVGLAAYEQYF
TRBV7-2,CASSLTSGRGEQYF
TRBV4-3,CASSPKRERSTDTQYF
TRBV7-6,CASTRGRGDGVYEQYF
TRBV5-6,CASSLNRVYEKLFF
TRBV7-2,CASSLVRVDEQFF
TRBV7-8,CASSRDSGILNEQFF
TRBV7-9,CASSAQTGQTYEQYF
TRBV29-1,CSVKYPAAISYTF
TRBV28,CASSFRGGTNEKLFF
TRBV29-1,CSATGNSYEQYF
TRBV5-1,CASSLSGGAVNEQYF
TRBV27,CASSFYGNYGYTF
TRBV29-1,CSVPTGAGELFF
TRBV18,CASSPRDRLPSGANVLTF
TRBV28,CASSPGQPNTEAFF
TRBV5-1,CASSDWGPLYGYTF
TRBV18,CASSITEGDTEAFF
TRBV27,CAAWGQGHPEAFF
TRBV5-4,CASSLGTGDEKLFF
TRBV21-1,CASSTHRPEPEINTGELFF
TRBV2,CASSTETYNSPLHF